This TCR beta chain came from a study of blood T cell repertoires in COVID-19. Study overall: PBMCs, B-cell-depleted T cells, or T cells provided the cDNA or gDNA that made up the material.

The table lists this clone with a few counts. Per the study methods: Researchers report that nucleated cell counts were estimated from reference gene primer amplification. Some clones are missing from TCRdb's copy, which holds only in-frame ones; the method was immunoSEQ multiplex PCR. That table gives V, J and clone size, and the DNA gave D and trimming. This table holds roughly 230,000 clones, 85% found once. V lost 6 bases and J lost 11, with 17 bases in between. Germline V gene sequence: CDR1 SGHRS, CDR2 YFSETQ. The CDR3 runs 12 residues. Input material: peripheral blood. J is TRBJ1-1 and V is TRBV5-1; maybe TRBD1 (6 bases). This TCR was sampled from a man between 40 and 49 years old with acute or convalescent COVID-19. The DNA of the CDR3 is TGCGCCAGCACCTCCGGGGGGCTGAGGGCTTTCTTT. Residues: CASTSGGLRAFF.